This entry features one T cell receptor (beta chain) sequence. In the authors' workflow: Estimated nucleated cell counts came from reference gene primer amplification. Generated by immunoSEQ multiplex PCR, the TCRdb table keeps only in-frame clones and is missing some. For V, J and clone size, that table is used; D and trimming come from the DNA. This sample yields 150,000 to 200,000 clones, of which around 76% are seen a single time; roughly 8.6% belongs to the top ten. The data were obtained in a study of blood T cell repertoires in COVID-19. About the study: The origin of the acute and convalescent COVID-19 samples was the United States, Italy and Spain. PBMCs, B-cell-depleted T cells, or T cells were the source of the cDNA or gDNA that made up the material.

This CDR3 comprises 18 residues. Germline values: CDR1 GTSNPN, CDR2 SVGIG (reference sequence). Trimming removed 0 bases from V and 5 bases from J; junction bases left unmatched: 14. The receptor was derived from a woman in her forties or fifties with active or convalescent COVID-19. The V gene is TRBV30, the J gene TRBJ2-1, with 9 positions matching TRBD2. The material sequenced was peripheral blood. The CDR3, as DNA: TGTGCCTGGAGTGTACGGCCGAGACTAGCGGAATTCAACAATGAGCAGTTCTTC. Translation: CAWSVRPRLAEFNNEQFF.